This is a list of T cell receptor beta chains from one sample in a study of cytomegalovirus exposure and HLA in healthy donors. The protocol was immunoSEQ multiplex PCR, while the TCRdb copy is restricted to in-frame clones and leaves out a portion. Among 150,000 to 250,000 clones, approximately 79% were seen once, and the ten largest hold approximately 4%. Specimen: PBMCs. These receptors originate from a woman aged 25 to 45 in good health and CMV-seropositive. The CDR3 runs from the conserved cysteine through the conserved F or W. A D gene is named only where the DNA matches it firmly. Some rows mark clone size as missing; the rest say once, few, many or name a class of expanded clone.

CDR3nt: TGTGCCAGCAGCTTGGGACAGGGCGATGGCTACACCTTC; CDR3aa: CASSLGQGDGYTF; d_gene: TRBD1; j_gene: TRBJ1-2; abundance: once; v_gene: TRBV5-6
CDR3nt: TGCGCCAGCAGCTCGGTGGGGGCAGCTAATGAAAAACTGTTTTTT; CDR3aa: CASSSVGAANEKLFF; d_gene: -; j_gene: TRBJ1-4; abundance: -; v_gene: TRBV5-1
CDR3nt: TGTGCCAGTAGTATCGGCTATGGCTACACCTTC; CDR3aa: CASSIGYGYTF; d_gene: -; j_gene: TRBJ1-2; abundance: -; v_gene: TRBV19
CDR3nt: TGTGCCAGCAGCTCCATAACAGGGGGCCGCTACGAGCAGTACTTC; CDR3aa: CASSSITGGRYEQYF; d_gene: TRBD1; j_gene: TRBJ2-7; abundance: -; v_gene: TRBV11-2
CDR3nt: TGCGCCAGCAGCTTCACTAGCGGGAGAAATGAGCAGTTCTTC; CDR3aa: CASSFTSGRNEQFF; d_gene: TRBD2; j_gene: TRBJ2-1; abundance: -; v_gene: TRBV5-1
CDR3nt: TGTGCCAGCAGTTTACTCACCCCCGGGGAGGGGCAAGAGACCCAGTACTTC; CDR3aa: CASSLLTPGEGQETQYF; d_gene: TRBD2; j_gene: TRBJ2-5; abundance: -; v_gene: TRBV27
CDR3nt: TGTGCCAGCAGTTTACGCGGGGGCGGAAGGAGTGGGCAGCCCCAGCATTTT; CDR3aa: CASSLRGGGRSGQPQHF; d_gene: -; j_gene: TRBJ1-5; abundance: few; v_gene: TRBV27
CDR3nt: TGTGCCAGCAGCTTCAGTAGGAGCTCCTACAATGAGCAGTTCTTC; CDR3aa: CASSFSRSSYNEQFF; d_gene: -; j_gene: TRBJ2-1; abundance: -; v_gene: TRBV7-2
CDR3nt: TGTGCCAGTGAAGCGCCTAACTCCTACGAGCAGTACTTC; CDR3aa: CASEAPNSYEQYF; d_gene: -; j_gene: TRBJ2-7; abundance: -; v_gene: TRBV19
CDR3nt: TGTGCCAGCAGCCTTGGGAGGGCAACTAATGAAAAACTGTTTTTT; CDR3aa: CASSLGRATNEKLFF; d_gene: -; j_gene: TRBJ1-4; abundance: -; v_gene: TRBV9
CDR3nt: TGTGCCAGCAGCTTCCTCCCGCGACAGGGAGACAACTATGGCTACACCTTC; CDR3aa: CASSFLPRQGDNYGYTF; d_gene: TRBD1; j_gene: TRBJ1-2; abundance: few; v_gene: TRBV5-8
CDR3nt: TGCGCCAGCAGCCAGAGGGCAGCTAACTATGGCTACACCTTC; CDR3aa: CASSQRAANYGYTF; d_gene: -; j_gene: TRBJ1-2; abundance: -; v_gene: TRBV4-1
CDR3nt: TGTGCCAGCAGTGAACGGGAGAGGTCCTACGAGCAGTACTTC; CDR3aa: CASSERERSYEQYF; d_gene: -; j_gene: TRBJ2-7; abundance: -; v_gene: TRBV6-1
CDR3nt: TGTGCCAGTAGTAATAGCGGGAACTACAATGAGCAGTTCTTC; CDR3aa: CASSNSGNYNEQFF; d_gene: TRBD2; j_gene: TRBJ2-1; abundance: -; v_gene: TRBV19
CDR3nt: TGTGCCAGCAGCCGACTTCCTGCCCAAGAGACAGGGCTTATGAACACTGAAGCTTTCTTT; CDR3aa: CASSRLPAQETGLMNTEAFF; d_gene: TRBD1; j_gene: TRBJ1-1; abundance: -; v_gene: TRBV7-6
CDR3nt: TGTGCCAGCAGCCAATGGGGACTAGCGGGAGATGAGCAGTTCTTC; CDR3aa: CASSQWGLAGDEQFF; d_gene: TRBD2; j_gene: TRBJ2-1; abundance: -; v_gene: TRBV4-2
CDR3nt: TGTGCCAGCAGTTTAGGGCAGGGTGGCGAGCAGTACTTC; CDR3aa: CASSLGQGGEQYF; d_gene: -; j_gene: TRBJ2-7; abundance: -; v_gene: TRBV27
CDR3nt: TGTGCCAGCTCACCCTGGACGGCGGGACAGGGAGGTTCCTACGAGCAGTACTTC; CDR3aa: CASSPWTAGQGGSYEQYF; d_gene: TRBD1; j_gene: TRBJ2-7; abundance: -; v_gene: TRBV18
CDR3nt: TGCGCCAGCACTACCCTCGGGACAGCTAACACTGAAGCTTTCTTT; CDR3aa: CASTTLGTANTEAFF; d_gene: TRBD1; j_gene: TRBJ1-1; abundance: few; v_gene: TRBV4-3
CDR3nt: TGTGCCAGCAGTGAGGGGACTGGTCTTGAGACCCAGTACTTC; CDR3aa: CASSEGTGLETQYF; d_gene: -; j_gene: TRBJ2-5; abundance: -; v_gene: TRBV6-1
CDR3nt: TGTGCCAGCAGTTACTCCGGGACAGGGGGCTCCTACGAGCAGTACTTC; CDR3aa: CASSYSGTGGSYEQYF; d_gene: TRBD1; j_gene: TRBJ2-7; abundance: once; v_gene: TRBV6-5
CDR3nt: TGTGCCACCAGCGGTGCGACAGGGGGAAATGAAAAACTGTTTTTT; CDR3aa: CATSGATGGNEKLFF; d_gene: TRBD1; j_gene: TRBJ1-4; abundance: -; v_gene: TRBV15
CDR3nt: TGTGCCAGCAGTGTTGACAGGAGTAACATTCAGTACTTC; CDR3aa: CASSVDRSNIQYF; d_gene: -; j_gene: TRBJ2-4; abundance: once; v_gene: TRBV25-1
CDR3nt: TGTGCCACCAGCACCGGGACTAGCGGGGGGGCTGATACGCAGTATTTT; CDR3aa: CATSTGTSGGADTQYF; d_gene: TRBD2; j_gene: TRBJ2-3; abundance: -; v_gene: TRBV15
CDR3nt: TGTGCCAGCAGCTTGGGAGCGGGGCTAGCCAAAAACATTCAGTACTTC; CDR3aa: CASSLGAGLAKNIQYF; d_gene: TRBD2; j_gene: TRBJ2-4; abundance: -; v_gene: TRBV7-9
CDR3nt: TGCGCCAGCAGCCAGCTGGGACAGGGGGACACCGGGGAGCTGTTTTTT; CDR3aa: CASSQLGQGDTGELFF; d_gene: TRBD1; j_gene: TRBJ2-2; abundance: -; v_gene: TRBV4-3
CDR3nt: TGCGCCAGCAGCCAAGATATGGGGACAAAGACCTACAATGAGCAGTTCTTC; CDR3aa: CASSQDMGTKTYNEQFF; d_gene: -; j_gene: TRBJ2-1; abundance: -; v_gene: TRBV4-1
CDR3nt: TGTGCCAGCAGCCAAGAGGACCTGGGAGAGGCCTACGAGCAGTACTTC; CDR3aa: CASSQEDLGEAYEQYF; d_gene: -; j_gene: TRBJ2-7; abundance: few; v_gene: TRBV4-2
CDR3nt: TGTGCCAGCAGCGTAGCTTTGTCGGAGGTCGGGGAGCTGTTTTTT; CDR3aa: CASSVALSEVGELFF; d_gene: -; j_gene: TRBJ2-2; abundance: -; v_gene: TRBV9
CDR3nt: TGTGCCAGCATCCCGCCGCGCGGGGTAGAGACCCAGTACTTC; CDR3aa: CASIPPRGVETQYF; d_gene: -; j_gene: TRBJ2-5; abundance: -; v_gene: TRBV2
CDR3nt: TGCGCCAGCAGCTTGAACCCGGGACAGGGATCCTACGAGCAGTACTTC; CDR3aa: CASSLNPGQGSYEQYF; d_gene: TRBD1; j_gene: TRBJ2-7; abundance: once; v_gene: TRBV5-1
CDR3nt: TGTGCCAGCAGCAAGATCGGACTAGCGGGCCCGCAGGATACGCAGTATTTT; CDR3aa: CASSKIGLAGPQDTQYF; d_gene: TRBD2; j_gene: TRBJ2-3; abundance: -; v_gene: TRBV5-4
CDR3nt: TGTGCCGCCCAAGCGGTAGGAAATAACTATGGCTACACCTTC; CDR3aa: CAAQAVGNNYGYTF; d_gene: -; j_gene: TRBJ1-2; abundance: -; v_gene: TRBV2
CDR3nt: TGTGCCAGTAGTCCAGGGACTAGCGGAGAAGATACGCAGTATTTT; CDR3aa: CASSPGTSGEDTQYF; d_gene: TRBD2; j_gene: TRBJ2-3; abundance: -; v_gene: TRBV19
CDR3nt: TGCGCCAGCAGCCAGCCTGGGGCAGCACTTAACTATGGCTACACCTTC; CDR3aa: CASSQPGAALNYGYTF; d_gene: -; j_gene: TRBJ1-2; abundance: few; v_gene: TRBV4-1
CDR3nt: TGTGCCAGCAGCTACAGACTAGCGGGAAACGCCTACGAGCAGTACTTC; CDR3aa: CASSYRLAGNAYEQYF; d_gene: TRBD2; j_gene: TRBJ2-7; abundance: -; v_gene: TRBV7-9
CDR3nt: TGTGCCAGCAGCTCGGAGGCGGGAAAACAGTACTTC; CDR3aa: CASSSEAGKQYF; d_gene: -; j_gene: TRBJ2-7; abundance: -; v_gene: TRBV5-6
CDR3nt: TGCGCCAGCAGCTTGGGTTTAGGTGCAGGGAACGAAAAACTGTTTTTT; CDR3aa: CASSLGLGAGNEKLFF; d_gene: -; j_gene: TRBJ1-4; abundance: few; v_gene: TRBV5-1
CDR3nt: TGCGCCAGCAGCCAACAGGGGGCTAACACCGGGGAGCTGTTTTTT; CDR3aa: CASSQQGANTGELFF; d_gene: TRBD1; j_gene: TRBJ2-2; abundance: -; v_gene: TRBV4-3
CDR3nt: TGCGCCAGCAGCCAAAATCGTCCGGGACAGGGGCCTTATTTATTAGATACGCAGTATTTT; CDR3aa: CASSQNRPGQGPYLLDTQYF; d_gene: TRBD1; j_gene: TRBJ2-3; abundance: -; v_gene: TRBV4-3
CDR3nt: TGTGCCAGCAGCCCCTTTGGGACAGGACGCTATGGCTACACCTTC; CDR3aa: CASSPFGTGRYGYTF; d_gene: TRBD1; j_gene: TRBJ1-2; abundance: once; v_gene: TRBV11-2
CDR3nt: TGTGCCAGCAGCATGACAGCTGCCCCTTGGGAGCAGTACTTC; CDR3aa: CASSMTAAPWEQYF; d_gene: -; j_gene: TRBJ2-7; abundance: -; v_gene: TRBV11-2
CDR3nt: TGTGCCAGTAGCACCTCGTACGAGGGCACTGAAGCTTTCTTT; CDR3aa: CASSTSYEGTEAFF; d_gene: -; j_gene: TRBJ1-1; abundance: once; v_gene: TRBV19
CDR3nt: TGTGCCAGCAGTTACGGGTCGCGGGCTTACGAGCAGTACTTC; CDR3aa: CASSYGSRAYEQYF; d_gene: -; j_gene: TRBJ2-7; abundance: few; v_gene: TRBV6-6
CDR3nt: TGTGCCACCCGGGGAGGGGCTAACTATGGCTACACCTTC; CDR3aa: CATRGGANYGYTF; d_gene: -; j_gene: TRBJ1-2; abundance: -; v_gene: TRBV19
CDR3nt: TGCAGTGCTAGAGTCCTTCATGGCTACACCTTC; CDR3aa: CSARVLHGYTF; d_gene: -; j_gene: TRBJ1-2; abundance: -; v_gene: TRBV20-1
CDR3nt: TGTGCCAGCAGCTTGCAGGTTGCAAACACCATATATTTT; CDR3aa: CASSLQVANTIYF; d_gene: -; j_gene: TRBJ1-3; abundance: -; v_gene: TRBV11-2
CDR3nt: TGTGCCAGCGCCCGGGGTGAAGGGTCCTATGGCTACACCTTC; CDR3aa: CASARGEGSYGYTF; d_gene: -; j_gene: TRBJ1-2; abundance: -; v_gene: TRBV7-9
CDR3nt: TGCAGTGCTTACGACAGGGAAAAACTGTTTTTT; CDR3aa: CSAYDREKLFF; d_gene: -; j_gene: TRBJ1-4; abundance: -; v_gene: TRBV20-1
CDR3nt: TGTGCCAGCAGCATCCGGGACAGGTCCTACGAGCAGTACTTC; CDR3aa: CASSIRDRSYEQYF; d_gene: TRBD1; j_gene: TRBJ2-7; abundance: -; v_gene: TRBV7-9
CDR3nt: TGTGCCACCAGCAGAGATCTCTACCTCCGGGGAAACACCATATATTTT; CDR3aa: CATSRDLYLRGNTIYF; d_gene: -; j_gene: TRBJ1-3; abundance: -; v_gene: TRBV15
CDR3nt: TGCGCCAGCAGCCCCGGGGGACAGGGGATGCGCTCTGGAAACACCATATATTTT; CDR3aa: CASSPGGQGMRSGNTIYF; d_gene: TRBD1; j_gene: TRBJ1-3; abundance: -; v_gene: TRBV5-1
CDR3nt: TGCGCCAGCAGCCAAGAACAGGGCTGGGGCTATGGCTACACCTTC; CDR3aa: CASSQEQGWGYGYTF; d_gene: -; j_gene: TRBJ1-2; abundance: once; v_gene: TRBV4-1